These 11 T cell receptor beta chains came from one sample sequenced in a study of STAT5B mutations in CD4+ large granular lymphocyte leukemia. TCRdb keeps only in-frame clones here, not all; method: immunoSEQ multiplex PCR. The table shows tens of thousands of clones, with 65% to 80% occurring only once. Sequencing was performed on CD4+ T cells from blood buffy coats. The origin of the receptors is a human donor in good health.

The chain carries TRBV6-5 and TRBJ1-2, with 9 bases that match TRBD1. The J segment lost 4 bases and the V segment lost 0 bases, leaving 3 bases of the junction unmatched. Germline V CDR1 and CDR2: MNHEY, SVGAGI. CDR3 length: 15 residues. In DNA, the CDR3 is TGTGCCAGCAGTTACTCGCCGACAGGGGGCTATGGCTACACCTTC. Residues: CASSYSPTGGYGYTF.

CDR3 nucleotides: TGTGCCATCAGTGATCAGGGAACCTTTAACGGAAACACCATATATTTT. It encodes CAISDQGTFNGNTIYF. The chain uses TRBV10-3 and TRBJ1-3; D possibly corresponds to TRBD1 (5 bases). The germline V gene encodes CDR1 ENHRY and CDR2 SYGVKD. The ends were cut back, 3 bases at V and 4 bases at J, with 16 bases in the middle. The CDR3 has 16 amino acids.

The CDR3 DNA follows: TGTGCCAGCAGCCCGACCGCCAGAGAGACCCAGTACTTC. It codes for CASSPTARETQYF. The gene calls are TRBV7-3 and TRBJ2-5, with D unclear. The V gene lost 5 bases and the J gene lost 4 bases, with 11 bases spanning the gap. The CDR3 has 13 amino acids. Germline-derived CDR1 and CDR2 are SGHTA and FQGTGA.

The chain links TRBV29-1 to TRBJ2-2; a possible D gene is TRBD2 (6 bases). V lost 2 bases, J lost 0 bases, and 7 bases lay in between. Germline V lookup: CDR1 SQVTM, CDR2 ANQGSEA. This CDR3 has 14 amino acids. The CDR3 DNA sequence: TGCAGCGTTGAACGGGGGTCGAACACCGGGGAGCTGTTTTTT. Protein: CSVERGSNTGELFF.

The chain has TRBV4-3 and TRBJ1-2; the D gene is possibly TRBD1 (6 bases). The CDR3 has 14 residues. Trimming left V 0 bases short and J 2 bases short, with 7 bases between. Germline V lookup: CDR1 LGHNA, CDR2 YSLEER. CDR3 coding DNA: TGCGCCAGCAGCCAAGAAACAGGGAACTATGGCTACACCTTC. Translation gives CASSQETGNYGYTF.

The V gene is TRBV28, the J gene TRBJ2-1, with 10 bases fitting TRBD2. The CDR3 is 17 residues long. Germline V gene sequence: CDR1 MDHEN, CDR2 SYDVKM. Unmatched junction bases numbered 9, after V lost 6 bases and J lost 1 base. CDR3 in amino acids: CASSRGSGRISYNEQFF. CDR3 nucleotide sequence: TGTGCCAGCAGCCGGGGTAGCGGGAGGATTTCCTACAATGAGCAGTTCTTC.

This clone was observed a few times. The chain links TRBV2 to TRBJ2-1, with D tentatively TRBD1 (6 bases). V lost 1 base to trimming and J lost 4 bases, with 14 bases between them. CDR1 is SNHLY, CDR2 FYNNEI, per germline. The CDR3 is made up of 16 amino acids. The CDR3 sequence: CASSEVGTGRYNEQFF. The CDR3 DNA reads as TGTGCCAGCAGTGAAGTTGGCACAGGGCGTTACAATGAGCAGTTCTTC.

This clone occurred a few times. This CDR3 reads CASSLTSGNTGELFF. For the CDR3, the DNA is TGTGCCAGCAGCTTGACTAGCGGGAACACCGGGGAGCTGTTTTTT. The gene calls are TRBV7-3 and TRBJ2-2, with 9 positions matching TRBD2. CDR1 is SGHTA, CDR2 FQGTGA, per germline. This CDR3 contains 15 residues. The J segment lost 1 base and the V segment lost 3 bases, leaving 0 bases of the junction unmatched.

The CDR3 sequence is CASILQLPNGELFF. In DNA, the CDR3 is TGTGCCAGCATCTTACAGCTTCCCAACGGGGAGCTGTTTTTT. The chain has TRBV5-5 and TRBJ2-2; the D is unclear. Germline assignment: CDR1 SGHKS and CDR2 YYEKEE (reference sequence). The CDR3 is made up of 14 amino acids. V dropped 6 bases and J dropped 7 bases, with 16 bases sitting between them.

The chain's CDR3 is CASSWQNTGELFF. The CDR3 DNA reads TGTGCCAGCAGTTGGCAGAACACCGGGGAGCTGTTTTTT. The chain couples TRBV6-6 to TRBJ2-2; D gene uncertain. The CDR3 runs 13 residues. Germline CDR1 and CDR2: MNHNY and SVGAGI (reference sequence). V was shortened by 4 bases and J by 1 base, with 4 bases between the two germline ends.

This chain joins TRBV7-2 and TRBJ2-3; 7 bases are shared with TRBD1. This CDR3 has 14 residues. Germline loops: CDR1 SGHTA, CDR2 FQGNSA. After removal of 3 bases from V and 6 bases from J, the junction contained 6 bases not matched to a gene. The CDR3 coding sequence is TGTGCCAGCAGCTTCAGACAGGGCTTTGATACGCAGTATTTT. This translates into CASSFRQGFDTQYF.